Presented here are 8 T cell receptor beta chains from one specimen sequenced in a study of T cell repertoires in cytomegalovirus infection. TCRdb itself ran the reads through MiXCR, one entry per CDR3 protein. The sample holds around 350,000 distinct CDR3 sequences; around a sixth are singletons and the top ten take around 10%. The specimen sequenced was PBMCs. Receptors were obtained from a human donor in good health (CMV status not recorded). Some clones in this sample may be carry-over from other donors' samples.

A few counts support this clonotype. The rearrangement uses TRBV27 and TRBJ1-1, with D unclear. V gave up 6 bases and J gave up 7 bases, with 18 bases separating them. Germline CDR1 and CDR2: MNHEY and SMNVEV (reference sequence). The CDR3 runs to 14 residues. The CDR3 loop is CASSPLLTVVEAFF. Here the CDR3 DNA reads TGTGCCAGCAGCCCATTGCTCACCGTGGTTGAAGCTTTCTTT.

This clonotype came up many times. The rearrangement links TRBV12-3 or TRBV12-4 to TRBJ2-5; TRBD2 might be the D (6 bases). Trimming removed 6 bases at V and 1 base at J, with 15 bases between. The CDR3 has 15 residues. For the CDR3, the DNA is TGTGCCAGCAGAGGCGCCGCGGGGTTCCAAGAGACCCAGTACTTC. It yields the protein CASRGAAGFQETQYF.

In this sample, this clonotype turned up a few times. J is TRBJ2-7 and V is TRBV29-1, with 11 positions matching TRBD1. Germline V gene data show CDR1 as SQVTM and CDR2 as ANQGSEA. The V gene end was trimmed by 6 bases and the J gene end by 4 bases; junction bases not matched to a gene: 5. This CDR3 has 13 amino acids. CDR3 DNA sequence: TGCAGCGTCTCCGGGACAGGGGGTTACGAGCAGTACTTC. This translates into CSVSGTGGYEQYF.

This clonotype was detected many times. This chain joins TRBV6-6 and TRBJ1-2; D gene ambiguous. The CDR3 covers 15 residues. V was trimmed by 0 bases and J by 1 base, leaving 9 bases between them. Germline CDR1 and CDR2: MNHNY and SVGAGI (reference sequence). CDR3 protein: CASSYSIDYNYGYTF. The CDR3 DNA sequence: TGTGCCAGCAGTTACTCGATTGACTATAACTATGGCTACACCTTC.

This clonotype has at least ten counts. This chain links TRBV28 with TRBJ2-7; D is unresolved. CDR3 length: 14 amino acids. The germline gives CDR1 MDHEN, CDR2 SYDVKM. V lost 6 bases to trimming and J lost 0 bases, with 12 bases between them. In DNA, the CDR3 is TGTGCCAGCAGCTTAACTGGAAGCTCCTACGAGCAGTACTTC. Translation gives CASSLTGSSYEQYF.

The chain links TRBV19 to TRBJ1-4, with 9 positions matching TRBD1. The germline V gene has CDR1 LNHDA and CDR2 SQIVND (reference sequence). V lost 7 bases and J lost 2; bases outside the gene matches: 8. The CDR3 loop spans 16 amino acids. For the CDR3, the DNA is TGTGCCAGTAATCCTCACAGGGGGCCGACTAATGAAAAACTGTTTTTT. This sequence encodes CASNPHRGPTNEKLFF.

J is TRBJ2-7 and V is TRBV28, with D tentatively TRBD1 (6 bases). Trimming shortened V by 6 bases and J by 4 bases, and 16 bases separated the two germline ends. CDR1 and CDR2 from the germline V gene are MDHEN and SYDVKM. The CDR3 extends over 14 amino acids. The CDR3 sequence is CASRVSTGNYEQYF. For the CDR3, the DNA is TGTGCCAGCAGGGTTAGCACAGGGAATTACGAGCAGTACTTC. The full variable domain, completed using reference TRBV28 and TRBJ2-7, is DVKVTQSSRYLVKRTGEKVFLECVQDMDHENMFWYRQDPGLGLRLIYFSYDVKMKEKGDIPEGYSVSREKKERFSLILESASTNQTSMYLCASRVSTGNYEQYFGPGTRLTVT.

This clonotype was recorded only once. This sequence joins TRBV7-4 and TRBJ2-7; the D is unclear. Germline CDR1 SGHVT, CDR2 SQSDAQ. The length of the CDR3 is 16 residues. V lost 6 bases, J lost 4 bases, and 22 bases lay in between. The CDR3 loop is CASSSSARAELYEQYF. The CDR3 bases are TGTGCCAGCAGTTCTTCTGCCCGGGCGGAGTTATACGAGCAGTACTTC.